The 9 T cell receptor beta chains below come from one sample, sequenced in a study of blood T cells in healthy people across ages. The authors ran a second PCR of about 6 to 11 cycles using a sample-barcoded 5' primer and a J-beta primer mix. MiXCR was run by TCRdb on the 5' RACE reads, yielding one entry per CDR3 protein. The table records hundreds of thousands of distinct CDR3 sequences, about 51% of them present only once. Sequencing input: blood. The receptors derive from a woman of 80 years or more in good health.

The V call is TRBV7-2, the J call TRBJ2-2; D perhaps matches TRBD2 (6 bases). The CDR3 has 17 amino acids. Germline CDR1 SGHTA, CDR2 FQGNSA. V dropped 5 bases and J dropped 0 bases, with 16 bases sitting between them. The CDR3 DNA sequence: TGTGCCAGCAGCCGTCGGGGCGGGGCTTCGAACACCGGGGAGCTGTTTTTT. This translates into CASSRRGGASNTGELFF.

The chain links TRBV7-9 to TRBJ2-7; a weak D match, TRBD2 (6 bases). This CDR3 has 13 residues. CDR1 and CDR2 (germline): SEHNR, FQNEAQ (reference sequence). V was shortened by 5 bases and J by 3 bases, with 11 bases between the two germline ends. The CDR3 spells CASSPGDFYEQYF. CDR3 DNA: TGTGCCAGCAGCCCGGGGGACTTCTACGAGCAGTACTTC. Drawing the rest from reference TRBV7-9 and TRBJ2-7, the complete variable domain is DTGVSQNPRHKITKRGQNVTFRCDPISEHNRLYWYRQTLGQGPEFLTYFQNEAQLEKSRLLSDRFSAERPKGSFSTLEIQRTEQGDSAMYLCASSPGDFYEQYFGPGTRLTVT.

A note on this clonotype: The junction departs from the called germline gene at one end, perhaps through a read error. CDR3 nucleotides: TGTGCCGGCAGTTTGCCTCCCCCCCTGTCAGGACAAAAAGGCTACACCTTC. This gives the protein CAGSLPPPLSGQKGYTF. This chain connects TRBV12-3 or TRBV12-4 to TRBJ1-2; D might be TRBD1 (5 bases). The CDR3 is made up of 17 amino acids.

The table lists this clonotype with a few counts. V usage is TRBV27 and J usage is TRBJ2-6; D gene ambiguous. Trimming took off 0 bases at V and 4 bases at J, with 16 bases between the two ends. This CDR3 contains 18 residues. CDR1 is MNHEY, CDR2 SMNVEV, per germline (reference sequence). As DNA, the CDR3 is TGTGCCAGCAGTTTATCTCACAGCTCCTACTCCGGGGCCAACGTCCTGACTTTC. Translation: CASSLSHSSYSGANVLTF.

A note on this clonotype: This may be a read error: a much more frequent sequence differs by one nucleotide. The chain couples TRBV18 to TRBJ2-5, with a possible D match to TRBD2 (6 bases). The CDR3 has 15 amino acids. Germline V lookup: CDR1 KGHSH, CDR2 LQKENI. Between the trimmed V and J ends, which lost 2 bases and 2 bases, there was a span of 12 bases. The chain's CDR3 is CASSPTGGAQETQYF. The CDR3 DNA follows: TGTGCCAGCTCACCAACTGGCGGGGCACAAGAGACCCAGTACTTC.

The J gene is TRBJ2-1, the V gene TRBV2; TRBD2 aligns across 8 bases. This CDR3 is 17 amino acids long. Germline-derived CDR1 and CDR2 are SNHLY and FYNNEI. After removal of 5 bases from V and 10 bases from J, the junction contained 19 bases not matched to a gene. This chain's CDR3 is CASSSRGRGAGHVEQFF. In DNA, the CDR3 is TGTGCCAGCAGTAGCAGAGGGCGGGGGGCCGGACATGTAGAGCAGTTCTTC.

This clonotype was recorded at least ten times. The V gene is TRBV4-1, the J gene TRBJ2-1; TRBD2 might be the D (6 bases). This CDR3 region has 13 residues. CDR1 and CDR2 (germline): MGHRA, YSYEKL. With 2 bases removed from V and 9 bases from J, the gap between germline ends came to 11 bases. The chain's CDR3 is CASSQRRAGEQFF. For the CDR3, the DNA is TGCGCCAGCAGCCAAAGGAGGGCCGGTGAGCAGTTCTTC.

This clonotype came up many times. This sequence joins TRBV7-9 and TRBJ2-4; the D gene is possibly TRBD1 (5 bases). CDR3 length: 12 amino acids. CDR1 SEHNR and CDR2 FQNEAQ come from the germline V gene (reference sequence). Trimming stripped 7 bases from V and 5 bases from J, with 9 bases between. CDR3 sequence reads: CASTREENIQYF. The CDR3 nucleotides read TGTGCCAGCACCAGGGAAGAAAACATTCAGTACTTC.

The genes are TRBV7-9 and TRBJ2-2; 8 bases align to TRBD2. The CDR3 has 17 amino acids. Germline CDR1 is SEHNR and CDR2 is FQNEAQ (reference sequence). Trimming removed 2 bases from V and 5 bases from J; junction bases left unmatched: 10. CDR3 sequence reads: CASSLHLLAGYTGELFF. The CDR3 coding sequence is TGTGCCAGCAGCTTACATCTTCTAGCGGGTTATACCGGGGAGCTGTTTTTT.